These 26 T cell receptor beta chains were all obtained from the same sample, sequenced in a study of blood T cell repertoires in COVID-19 (dated by TCRdb to 2020 to 2021). Libraries came from the immunoSEQ multiplex PCR assay. Here the immuneACCESS table is served through TCRdb, limited to in-frame sequences with V and J called. Missing clones are a known gap in these copies; in checked studies unresolved V genes cover under half, and the rest lacks a known reason. The sample includes tens of thousands of clones, with 80% to 90% observed a single time. More than 1% of the sample belongs to the ten largest clones. Specimen: peripheral blood. These receptors were taken from a man aged 40-49 years with acute or convalescent COVID-19.

This chain joins TRBV7-9 and TRBJ2-3; D perhaps matches TRBD1 (6 bases). Trimming removed 7 bases from V and 0 bases from J, with 11 bases in between. Germline lookup yields CDR1 SEHNR and CDR2 FQNEAQ (reference sequence). This CDR3 comprises 14 residues. The CDR3 reads CASTGGTSTDTQYF. In nucleotides, the CDR3 is TGTGCCAGCACCGGTGGGACAAGCACAGATACGCAGTATTTT.

This clone showed up just once. The chain joins TRBV6-6 to TRBJ1-2, with D unclear. The CDR3 is made up of 17 amino acids. CDR1 is MNHNY and CDR2 is SVGAGI in the germline V gene (reference sequence). Deletions cut 5 bases from V and 3 bases from J, with 22 bases between. The CDR3 is CASSHTGSRSDYYGYTF. CDR3 coding DNA: TGTGCCAGCAGTCACACGGGGTCCCGCTCCGATTACTATGGCTACACCTTC.

This chain links TRBV9 with TRBJ1-1; weak D call: TRBD1 (6 bases). This CDR3 spans 13 amino acids. Germline V gene data show CDR1 as SGDLS and CDR2 as YYNGEE. Trimming left V 0 bases short and J 6 bases short, with 9 bases between. The CDR3 protein is CASSVEAGAEAFF. The DNA of the CDR3 is TGTGCCAGCAGCGTAGAAGCAGGGGCTGAAGCTTTCTTT. Based on the CDR3 plus reference TRBV9 and TRBJ1-1, the full variable domain is DSGVTQTPKHLITATGQRVTLRCSPRSGDLSVYWYQQSLDQGLQFLIQYYNGEERAKGNILERFSAQQFPDLHSELNLSSLELGDSALYFCASSVEAGAEAFFGQGTRLTVV.

The rearrangement uses TRBV6-5 and TRBJ2-3; 8 bases line up with TRBD2. CDR1 is MNHEY and CDR2 is SVGAGI in the germline V gene. Losses at the gene ends were 10 bases for V and 2 bases for J; bases not matched to a gene: 8. The CDR3 spans 14 residues. The CDR3 here is CAMGLVGDTDTQYF. In DNA, the CDR3 is TGTGCCATGGGACTAGTGGGGGACACAGATACGCAGTATTTT.

J is TRBJ2-5 and V is TRBV29-1; D not resolved. In germline, CDR1 is SQVTM, CDR2 ANQGSEA. V lost 4 bases and J lost 2, with 11 bases in between. CDR3 size: 13 residues. CDR3 in amino acids: CSVGLALQETQYF. The CDR3, as DNA: TGCAGCGTTGGGTTAGCTCTACAAGAGACCCAGTACTTC.

The sample holds a few counts of this clone. The V and J genes are TRBV6-2 or TRBV6-3 and TRBJ1-5; TRBD1 matches at 11 bases. Germline assignment: CDR1 MNHEY and CDR2 SVGEGT. The CDR3 is made up of 17 amino acids. V lost 5 bases, J lost 4 bases, and 10 bases stayed unmatched. The CDR3, as DNA: TGTGCCAGCAGTGGGTGGACAGGGGGCGATGGTAATCAGCCCCAGCATTTT. Its protein product is CASSGWTGGDGNQPQHF.

The chain uses TRBV12-3 or TRBV12-4 and TRBJ1-1; no definite D call. Deletions cut 7 bases from V and 1 base from J, with 10 bases between. The CDR3 sequence is 13 residues long. CDR3 region: CASILEGNTEAFF. CDR3 DNA: TGTGCCAGCATCCTGGAGGGGAACACTGAAGCTTTCTTT.

This chain joins TRBV3-1 (or the pseudogene TRBV3-2) and TRBJ1-4; 10 bases map to TRBD1. Germline CDR1 and CDR2: LGHDT and YNNKEL (reference sequence). The CDR3 is made up of 17 amino acids. V was pared by 4 bases and J by 7 bases, with 12 bases of the junction left unmatched. The CDR3 is CASSLRDRGGGGEKLFF. The DNA for the CDR3 is TGTGCCAGCAGCCTCCGGGACAGGGGTGGAGGGGGTGAAAAACTGTTTTTT.

V usage is TRBV30 and J usage is TRBJ1-2; D not certain. Germline CDR1 GTSNPN, CDR2 SVGIG (reference sequence). Trimming took off 8 bases at V and 6 bases at J, with 13 bases between the two ends. This CDR3 has 11 amino acids. The chain's CDR3 is CAESKRDGYTF. The CDR3, as DNA: TGTGCCGAAAGCAAGAGGGATGGCTACACCTTC.

The chain carries TRBV4-1 and TRBJ2-3; 9 bases are shared with TRBD1. Trimming cost V 7 bases and J 2 bases; bases outside gene matches: 7. This CDR3 has 15 residues. The germline gives CDR1 MGHRA, CDR2 YSYEKL. CDR3: CASTKQGANTDTQYF. The CDR3 DNA reads as TGCGCCAGCACCAAACAGGGGGCAAACACAGATACGCAGTATTTT.

This clone was found once. The rearrangement joins TRBV7-3 to TRBJ1-2; 10 nucleotides line up with TRBD1. The J segment lost 4 bases and the V segment lost 3 bases, leaving 2 bases of the junction unmatched. This CDR3 spans 14 amino acids. The germline CDR1 and CDR2 sequences are SGHTA and FQGTGA. In nucleotides, the CDR3 is TGTGCCAGCAGCTTCGGACAGGGGGTCTATGGCTACACCTTC. Translated, it gives CASSFGQGVYGYTF. Full variable domain (outside the CDR3, taken from reference TRBV7-3 and TRBJ1-2): GAGVSQTPSNKVTEKGKYVELRCDPISGHTALYWYRQSLGQGPEFLIYFQGTGAADDSGLPNDRFFAVRPEGSVSTLKIQRTERGDSAVYLCASSFGQGVYGYTFGSGTRLTVV.

The V call is TRBV5-1, the J call TRBJ1-6; D is uncertain. The CDR3 has 13 residues. The V gene lost 2 bases and the J gene lost 8 bases, with 8 bases spanning the gap. Germline V gene lookup returns CDR1 SGHRS and CDR2 YFSETQ. The CDR3 region is CASSFSRDSPLHF. CDR3 nucleotides: TGCGCCAGCAGCTTCTCCCGGGATTCACCCCTCCACTTT.

This clone has only a few counts. This chain uses TRBV5-4 with TRBJ1-6, with TRBD1 matching over 7 bases. Per germline, CDR1 SGHNT and CDR2 YYREEE (reference sequence). This CDR3 is 15 amino acids long. The V and J ends lost 3 bases and 7 bases, in that order; junction bases with no gene match: 7. CDR3 nucleotide sequence: TGTGCCAGCAGCTCTGCAGGGGGTAGGAATTCACCCCTCCACTTT. It codes for CASSSAGGRNSPLHF.

The chain uses TRBV19 and TRBJ2-6, with TRBD1 matching 8 bases. Germline trimming cut 5 bases from V and 0 bases from J; bases unmatched to any gene: 6. The CDR3 runs to 17 residues. The germline gives CDR1 LNHDA, CDR2 SQIVND (reference sequence). The CDR3 here is CASSFRTGPSGANVLTF. CDR3 DNA: TGTGCCAGTAGTTTCCGGACAGGGCCCTCTGGGGCCAACGTCCTGACTTTC.

The rearrangement links TRBV21-1 to TRBJ2-1; no DNA check was done on the table's D call, TRBD2. TRBV21-1 is a pseudogene segment. CDR3 length: 15 residues. As DNA, the CDR3 is TGTGCCAGCAGCGCAACGAGGACTAGCGACAATGAGCAGTTCTTC. This translates into CASSATRTSDNEQFF.

V usage is TRBV7-2 and J usage is TRBJ1-2; 9 nucleotides match TRBD1. Germline CDR1 and CDR2: SGHTA and FQGNSA. V shed 4 bases, J shed 8 bases, and the junction held 5 bases outside the gene matches. The CDR3 is made up of 13 amino acids. The CDR3 sequence is CASSSRTGEGYTF. The CDR3 DNA follows: TGTGCCAGCAGCTCGAGGACAGGGGAAGGCTACACCTTC.

The V call is TRBV11-3, the J call TRBJ2-5, with a possible D match to TRBD2 (6 bases). Per germline, CDR1 SGHNT and CDR2 YENEEA. CDR3 length equals 17 residues. V lost 0 bases and J 3 bases, leaving 17 bases between the germline ends. CDR3 nucleotides: TGTGCCAGCAGCTTAGATTTGGAACCCTGGGGGGAAGAGACCCAGTACTTC. Amino acid sequence: CASSLDLEPWGEETQYF.

This clone came up a few times. The CDR3 DNA is TGTGCCAGCAGCTTGGAAGGGGGCATCACTGAAGCTTTCTTT. This gives the protein CASSLEGGITEAFF. The chain recombines TRBV5-4 with TRBJ1-1; 7 nucleotides match TRBD1. Germline loops: CDR1 SGHNT, CDR2 YYREEE (reference sequence). The length of the CDR3 is 14 residues. The V gene end was trimmed by 0 bases and the J gene end by 4 bases; junction bases not matched to a gene: 3.

This rearrangement joins TRBV6-6 to TRBJ2-2; TRBD2 aligns across 8 bases. The length of the CDR3 is 14 residues. Germline V CDR1 and CDR2: MNHNY, SVGAGI (reference sequence). V was clipped by 0 bases and J by 6 bases; unmatched bases: 0. The CDR3 loop reads CASSYSGGAGELFF. The CDR3 DNA follows: TGTGCCAGCAGTTACTCCGGGGGGGCCGGGGAGCTGTTTTTT.

This chain connects TRBV5-4 to TRBJ1-2; possible D gene TRBD1, 6 bases. Germline lookup yields CDR1 SGHNT and CDR2 YYREEE (reference sequence). The CDR3 totals 14 residues. Trimming stripped 2 bases from V and 4 bases from J, with 12 bases between. The CDR3 coding sequence is TGTGCCAGCAGCTTAAGACAGGTGGGCTATGGCTACACCTTC. Amino acid sequence: CASSLRQVGYGYTF.

The CDR3 here is CASSLGLGEGNQPQHF. The CDR3 DNA reads as TGCGCCAGCAGCTTAGGCCTGGGGGAGGGGAATCAGCCCCAGCATTTT. V is TRBV5-1 and J is TRBJ1-5; tentatively, D is TRBD1 (5 bases). The CDR3 totals 16 residues. The V gene lost 2 bases and the J gene lost 4 bases, with 16 bases spanning the gap. Germline V CDR1 and CDR2: SGHRS, YFSETQ.

The chain recombines TRBV6-5 with TRBJ2-7; 9 bases are shared with TRBD1. The germline CDR1 and CDR2 sequences are MNHEY and SVGAGI. J lost 2 bases, V lost 5 bases, and 4 bases had no gene match. The CDR3 sequence is 14 residues long. CDR3 nucleotide sequence: TGTGCCAGCAGTCCCGGACAGGGGACCTACGAGCAGTACTTC. The encoded protein is CASSPGQGTYEQYF.

This chain links TRBV6-1 with TRBJ1-5; the D gene is possibly TRBD1 (6 bases). Germline values: CDR1 MNHNS, CDR2 SASEGT. This CDR3 is 16 amino acids long. Trimming left V 4 bases short and J 0 bases short, with 13 bases between. As DNA, the CDR3 is TGTGCCAGCAGTGGTTGGACAGTCGATAGCAATCAGCCCCAGCATTTT. Translated: CASSGWTVDSNQPQHF.

J is TRBJ2-3 and V is TRBV5-1; D ambiguous. The V gene lost 3 bases and the J gene lost 4 bases, with 12 bases spanning the gap. Per the germline V gene, CDR1 is SGHRS and CDR2 is YFSETQ. This CDR3 spans 14 amino acids. The CDR3 is CASSYSPGADTQYF. In DNA, the CDR3 is TGCGCCAGCAGCTACAGTCCTGGTGCAGATACGCAGTATTTT.

The rearrangement joins TRBV11-2 to TRBJ2-3, with D maybe TRBD2 (6 bases). V lost 8 bases and J 4 bases, leaving 19 bases between the germline ends. CDR3 length: 15 amino acids. The V gene's germline CDR1 is SGHAT and CDR2 FQNNGV. This CDR3 is CASATGGVLADTQYF. The CDR3 nucleotides are TGTGCCAGCGCCACCGGGGGTGTTTTGGCAGATACGCAGTATTTT.

This clone appeared once. The chain is built from TRBV6-5 and TRBJ1-3; weak D call: TRBD1 (6 bases). This CDR3 comprises 14 residues. V was clipped by 10 bases and J by 4 bases, with 17 bases between them. Per the germline V gene, CDR1 is MNHEY and CDR2 is SVGAGI. The CDR3 nucleotides are TGTGCCATCCTGCCAACAGGGCCCGGAAACACCATATATTTT. This sequence encodes CAILPTGPGNTIYF.